The rows below give T cell receptor beta chains drawn from one sample of a study of blood T cell repertoires in COVID-19. Data came from immunoSEQ multiplex PCR; TCRdb stores just in-frame clones and leaves some out. The sample lists roughly 390,000 clones, over 75% occurring once. The sequenced sample consisted of peripheral blood. The receptors derive from a woman in her twenties or thirties with COVID-19, enrolled during active disease. The CDR3 runs from the conserved cysteine through the conserved F or W. The D gene is left open where the match is weak. Rows may omit the clone size; those that give it use once, few, many or a size class.

once	TRBJ1-2	TRBV30	NA	TGTGCCTGGAACAACGGGGTGAGGGACTATGGCTACACCTTC	CAWNNGVRDYGYTF
NA	TRBJ1-3	TRBV7-8	NA	TGTGCCAGCAGCTTAGACTCGGCCAGGTTAAGACCCTCTGGAAACACCATATATTTT	CASSLDSARLRPSGNTIYF
NA	TRBJ2-7	TRBV19	NA	TGTGCCAGTAGTTCCTCAGGCTCCTACGAGCAGTACTTC	CASSSSGSYEQYF
NA	TRBJ2-7	TRBV27	TRBD2	TGTGCCAGCAGTTTAGTGGGGGGGGGAGTCTACGAGCAGTACTTC	CASSLVGGGVYEQYF
NA	TRBJ2-5	TRBV19	TRBD1	TGTGCCAGTAGGTTGACAGGGGTCGAGACCCAGTACTTC	CASRLTGVETQYF
NA	TRBJ1-1	TRBV4-1	NA	TGCGCCAGCAGCCAAGAGCGTGGGAACACTGAAGCTTTCTTT	CASSQERGNTEAFF
few	TRBJ1-5	TRBV4-1	NA	TGCGCCAGCAGCCAGGGAAGACTAGTCAGTAGCAATCAGCCCCAGCATTTT	CASSQGRLVSSNQPQHF
NA	TRBJ2-7	TRBV4-1	NA	TGCGCCAGCAGCCAAGAGGTAGGGTGGGGGGCCTACGAGCAGTACTTC	CASSQEVGWGAYEQYF
NA	TRBJ2-7	TRBV5-1	TRBD1	TGCGCCAGCAGCTTCAGGGGGCAAGGAGTCGACGAGCAGTACTTC	CASSFRGQGVDEQYF
NA	TRBJ1-5	TRBV5-5	NA	TGTGCCAGCAGCTTGGAACTTCACCAGCGGGATCAGCCCCAGCATTTT	CASSLELHQRDQPQHF
NA	TRBJ2-1	TRBV28	TRBD2	TGTGCCAGCAGTTATAGCGGGGCCAGCTCCTACAATGAGCAGTTCTTC	CASSYSGASSYNEQFF
once	TRBJ2-2	TRBV24-1	TRBD1	TGTGCCACCAGTGATTGGGGGCCGGGACAGAGTATGAACACCGGGGAGCTGTTTTTT	CATSDWGPGQSMNTGELFF
NA	TRBJ2-7	TRBV3-1/TRBV3-2	TRBD1	TGTGCCAGCAGTCAAGGACTTGGGACAGGGGGGACCTACGAGCAGTACTTC	CASSQGLGTGGTYEQYF
once	TRBJ2-2	TRBV29-1	NA	TGCAGCGTTCGGGTCGCCGCCGGGGAGCTGTTTTTT	CSVRVAAGELFF
NA	TRBJ1-5	TRBV10-1	TRBD1	TGCGCCAGCAGTAACGATATTACAGGGACAGTCAATCAGCCCCAGCATTTT	CASSNDITGTVNQPQHF
NA	TRBJ1-1	TRBV5-1	NA	TGCGCCAGCAGCCAACAGATGGACACTGAAGCTTTCTTT	CASSQQMDTEAFF
many	TRBJ2-1	TRBV5-6	TRBD2	TGTGCCAGCGGGTTGAGGGAGGTGAGGGGACTATACAATGAGCAGTTCTTC	CASGLREVRGLYNEQFF
NA	TRBJ1-2	TRBV30	TRBD1	TGTGCCTGGATTTCTGACAGGGGTGATGGCTACACCTTC	CAWISDRGDGYTF
NA	TRBJ1-6	TRBV15	NA	TGTGCCACCAGCAGAGAGCCGGGGTATTCACCCCTCCACTTT	CATSREPGYSPLHF
once	TRBJ2-7	TRBV27	NA	TGTGCCAGCAGTCCGGGGACAAGAGCCTACGAGCAGTACTTC	CASSPGTRAYEQYF
NA	TRBJ2-5	TRBV6-1	TRBD1	TGTGCCAGCAGTGCCTTCCGACAGGGATGGCGACAAGAGACCCAGTACTTC	CASSAFRQGWRQETQYF
NA	TRBJ2-1	TRBV6-4	NA	TGTGCCAGCAGTGAAGATCTATCCAACGATGAGCAGTTCTTC	CASSEDLSNDEQFF
NA	TRBJ2-2	TRBV6-1	TRBD2	TGTGCCAGCAGTGAATTTAGAGGGGAGGGAACCACCGGGGAGCTGTTTTTT	CASSEFRGEGTTGELFF
NA	TRBJ2-2	TRBV9	NA	TGTGCCAGCAGCGTAGGGTTATTCCATCGGAGGGGGGGAGGGGAGCTGTTTTTT	CASSVGLFHRRGGGELFF
NA	TRBJ2-7	TRBV5-4	NA	TGTGCCAGCAGCCCTGGAGAGGGTAGGTCCTACGAGCAGTACTTC	CASSPGEGRSYEQYF
NA	TRBJ1-5	TRBV15	NA	TGTGCCACCAGCAGAGACAGGGTTCGTCAGCCCCAGCATTTT	CATSRDRVRQPQHF
once	TRBJ2-7	TRBV4-3	TRBD1	TGCGCCAGCAGCCGGGGACAGGGTAGTTACGAGCAGTACTTC	CASSRGQGSYEQYF
NA	TRBJ1-2	TRBV4-1	TRBD1	TGCGCCAGCAGCCAAGATCGGGCAGGGGGGAAGGGCTACACCTTC	CASSQDRAGGKGYTF
NA	TRBJ2-7	TRBV3-1/TRBV3-2	NA	TGTGCCAGCAGCCCGAGGGGGACGAGCTCCTACGAGCAGTACTTC	CASSPRGTSSYEQYF
NA	TRBJ2-6	TRBV13	TRBD1	TGTGCCAGCACCACCCTCGACAGGGTAAACTCTGGGGCCAACGTCCTGACTTTC	CASTTLDRVNSGANVLTF
NA	TRBJ2-1	TRBV5-1	TRBD2	TGCGCCAGCAGCCCCGCCCAGCGGGGGAGCTCCTACAATGAGCAGTTCTTC	CASSPAQRGSSYNEQFF
NA	TRBJ1-1	TRBV5-8	NA	TGTGCCAGCAGCTCTACAGGGAGGGCCACCAACACTGAAGCTTTCTTT	CASSSTGRATNTEAFF
NA	TRBJ2-5	TRBV6-5	TRBD1	TGTGCCAGCAGTTACTCGACAGGGTCGTACCAGTACTTC	CASSYSTGSYQYF
NA	TRBJ1-2	TRBV29-1	NA	TGCAGCGTGTGGGGAGGACTTCCTAACTATGGCTACACCTTC	CSVWGGLPNYGYTF
NA	TRBJ1-1	TRBV5-1	NA	TGCGCCAGCAGCTTGGTTTGGCATATTCCACGCACTGAAGCTTTCTTT	CASSLVWHIPRTEAFF
NA	TRBJ1-1	TRBV18	NA	TGTGCCAGCTCCCGCCGAGACAGGAACACTGAAGCTTTCTTT	CASSRRDRNTEAFF
once	TRBJ2-7	TRBV7-7	TRBD1	TGTGCTAGCAGCCTTCGACAGGGTACCCCTTACGAGCAGTACTTC	CASSLRQGTPYEQYF
NA	TRBJ2-1	TRBV6-5	NA	TGTGCCACCACGTACGTGGGGAACCTAATGAGCGGGCAGTTCTTC	CATTYVGNLMSGQFF
NA	TRBJ2-4	TRBV5-1	TRBD1	TGCGCCAGCAGTCCCCCGGACAGGGCTGACATTCAGTACTTC	CASSPPDRADIQYF
NA	TRBJ1-5	TRBV10-3	NA	TGTGCCATCAGCGACAGCTACAATCAGCCCCAGCATTTT	CAISDSYNQPQHF
NA	TRBJ2-2	TRBV28	NA	TGTGCCAGCAGTTTGGGGGGTAGGACCGGGGAGCTGTTTTTT	CASSLGGRTGELFF
NA	TRBJ1-4	TRBV2	NA	TGTGCCAGCAGTTGGGACATCTTTGATGAAAAACTGTTTTTT	CASSWDIFDEKLFF
NA	TRBJ2-1	TRBV9	TRBD2	TGTGCCAGCAGCGGTAACAGCGGGAGGGCCCTTGAGCAGTTCTTC	CASSGNSGRALEQFF
NA	TRBJ2-3	TRBV29-1	NA	TGCAGCGCCATTGGCACAGATACGCAGTATTTT	CSAIGTDTQYF
NA	TRBJ2-3	TRBV11-1	NA	TGTGCCAGCAGCCAGGTCCCAAGGGGTACGCAGTATTTT	CASSQVPRGTQYF
NA	TRBJ1-5	TRBV7-2	NA	TGTGCCAGCAGCCTAGAGGTCGGGAGGAGCAATCAGCCCCAGCATTTT	CASSLEVGRSNQPQHF
NA	TRBJ2-7	TRBV27	NA	TGTGCCAGCAGTCCTCTCTTATGGCACGAGCAGTACTTC	CASSPLLWHEQYF
NA	TRBJ2-1	TRBV2	TRBD1	TGTGCCAGCAGTACCTTAACCGGGACAGACAATGAGCAGTTCTTC	CASSTLTGTDNEQFF
NA	TRBJ2-1	TRBV27	NA	TGTGCCAGCACCCCCCATAGAGGAAGCTCCTACAATGAGCAGTTCTTC	CASTPHRGSSYNEQFF
NA	TRBJ1-5	TRBV3-1/TRBV3-2	NA	TGTGCCGCAGGGGTTGGGGGCAATCAGCCCCAGCATTTT	CAAGVGGNQPQHF
NA	TRBJ2-2	TRBV12-2	NA	TGTGCAAGTCGCTTACTAGCGGGAGATCCGGTTCCCGGGGAGCTGTTTTTT	CASRLLAGDPVPGELFF
NA	TRBJ2-3	TRBV7-9	NA	TGTGCCAGCAGCTTACAGTACCCAGATACGCAGTATTTT	CASSLQYPDTQYF
NA	TRBJ1-1	TRBV4-1	NA	TGCGCCAGCAGCCAAAGGGGGTTGAACACTGAAGCTTTCTTT	CASSQRGLNTEAFF